This T cell receptor beta chain was found in a study of cytomegalovirus exposure and HLA in healthy donors. General study points: With high specificity and sensitivity, the classifier reportedly diagnosed cytomegalovirus status.

As for this clone: Its target is not known.

Germline CDR1 and CDR2: MGHRA and YSYEKL. With 0 bases removed from V and 6 bases from J, the gap between germline ends came to 11 bases. This CDR3 is built from 14 residues. TCRdb's table, derived via immunoSEQ multiplex PCR, lists solely in-frame clones and lacks some. The repertoire holds roughly 180,000 clones, approximately 86% seen once, with roughly 7% in the top ten. This chain connects TRBV4-1 to TRBJ1-2, with TRBD1 as a possible D gene (6 bases). The sample consisted of PBMCs. The clonotype originates from a man younger than 40 in good health and CMV-seropositive. The CDR3 DNA reads TGCGCCAGCAGCCAAGAATCCAGGGGAGATGGCTACACCTTC. Translated, it gives CASSQESRGDGYTF.